Sequencing of this TCR beta chain was carried out in a study of blood T cell repertoires in COVID-19. Study context: The United States, Italy and Spain were the sources of the acute and convalescent COVID-19 samples. Sample material is recorded as cDNA or gDNA derived from T cells, B-cell-depleted T cells, or PBMCs.

As processed by the authors: Estimation of nucleated cell counts was performed using reference gene primer amplification. The table came from immunoSEQ multiplex PCR; TCRdb's copy has only in-frame clones and leaves some out. That table supplies the V and J calls and clone size; D and trimming were determined from the DNA. The table includes roughly 250,000 clones, 65% to 85% detected once. The CDR3 length is 15 residues. Trimming stripped 6 bases from V and 5 bases from J, with 18 bases between. The V gene's germline CDR1 is LNHDA and CDR2 SQIVND (reference sequence). This chain uses TRBV19 with TRBJ2-3; tentatively, D is TRBD2 (6 bases). The sequence derives from a human donor in a cohort sampled during active COVID-19. Sequencing was done on a sample of peripheral blood. For the CDR3, the DNA is TGTGCCAGTAGCCCGGCGGGACCCGGGAAAGATACGCAGTATTTT. It yields the protein CASSPAGPGKDTQYF.